The 22 T cell receptor beta chains in this list originate from one sample, sequenced in a study of T cells in localized non-small cell lung cancer. Clones were read by immunoSEQ multiplex PCR, and TCRdb kept only the in-frame ones, dropping some. The table has 12,000 or so clones, approximately 82% seen once. This sample comprised peripheral blood, obtained before any cancer treatment. These receptor sequences come from a male donor aged 60 or older with stage I lung adenocarcinoma.

The chain couples TRBV2 to TRBJ2-7; TRBD2 aligns across 9 bases. CDR1 is SNHLY and CDR2 is FYNNEI in the germline V gene. The CDR3 is 14 residues long. Trimming cost V 7 bases and J 1 base; bases outside gene matches: 5. In nucleotides, the CDR3 is TGTGCCAGCACTTTAGCGGGAGTTTCCTACGAGCAGTACTTC. It is translated as CASTLAGVSYEQYF.

The gene calls are TRBV5-5 and TRBJ1-5; D might be TRBD1 (5 bases). The ends were cut back, 4 bases at V and 6 bases at J, with 11 bases in the middle. Germline CDR1 SGHKS, CDR2 YYEKEE (reference sequence). CDR3 length: 13 amino acids. The CDR3 bases are TGTGCCAGCAGCCGAGGGGCGATTCAGCCCCAGCATTTT. Protein: CASSRGAIQPQHF.

The J gene is TRBJ2-1, the V gene TRBV7-2; 10 nucleotides match TRBD1. The CDR3 runs 16 residues. Germline values: CDR1 SGHTA, CDR2 FQGNSA. Trimming cost V 5 bases and J 10 bases; bases outside gene matches: 14. The CDR3 sequence is CASSPWVWGQGKEQFF. The CDR3 DNA sequence: TGTGCCAGCAGCCCATGGGTTTGGGGACAGGGGAAAGAGCAGTTCTTC.

The chain links TRBV7-2 to TRBJ1-2; TRBD1 matches at 10 bases. This CDR3 is built from 14 residues. Per the germline V gene, CDR1 is SGHTA and CDR2 is FQGNSA. The trim removed 2 bases at V and 5 bases at J, leaving 2 bases unmatched. Here the CDR3 reads CASSLPGQGYGYTF. The CDR3 DNA is TGTGCCAGCAGCTTACCGGGACAGGGGTATGGCTACACCTTC. The whole variable domain, filled in from reference TRBV7-2 and TRBJ1-2, reads GAGVSQSPSNKVTEKGKDVELRCDPISGHTALYWYRQSLGQGLEFLIYFQGNSAPDKSGLPSDRFSAERTGGSVSTLTIQRTQQEDSAVYLCASSLPGQGYGYTFGSGTRLTVV.

This rearrangement joins TRBV5-1 to TRBJ1-4, with D unclear. The CDR3 contains 15 residues. Trimming pared 0 bases from V and 0 bases from J, leaving 6 bases between. Germline V lookup: CDR1 SGHRS, CDR2 YFSETQ. The CDR3 sequence: CASSLEAATNEKLFF. The CDR3 nucleotides are TGCGCCAGCAGCTTGGAGGCAGCAACTAATGAAAAACTGTTTTTT.

This chain links TRBV4-2 with TRBJ2-7, with D perhaps TRBD1 (5 bases). Germline V lookup: CDR1 LGHNA, CDR2 YNFKEQ. With 1 base removed from V and 1 base from J, the gap between germline ends came to 14 bases. This CDR3 spans 16 amino acids. The CDR3 coding sequence is TGTGCCAGCAGCCAAGGTAGTGGGGCCCTGTCCTACGAGCAGTACTTC. Amino acids: CASSQGSGALSYEQYF.

The CDR3 is CASSLGGQTDTQYF. CDR3 nucleotides: TGTGCCAGCAGCCTCGGGGGTCAAACAGATACGCAGTATTTT. V is TRBV11-2 and J is TRBJ2-3, with TRBD2 as a possible D gene (6 bases). The CDR3 length is 14 residues. The germline V gene has CDR1 SGHAT and CDR2 FQNNGV. V was clipped by 5 bases and J by 3 bases, with 12 bases between them.

The chain has TRBV6-6 and TRBJ2-7; 9 bases line up with TRBD2. CDR1 MNHNY and CDR2 SVGAGI come from the germline V gene (reference sequence). Germline trimming cut 4 bases from V and 5 bases from J; bases unmatched to any gene: 3. The CDR3 loop spans 13 amino acids. The CDR3 nucleotides read TGTGCCAGCAGTTTAGTAGCGGGAGACGAGCAGTACTTC. Residues: CASSLVAGDEQYF.

The chain combines TRBV28 with TRBJ1-1, with D possibly being TRBD1 (5 bases). Trimming took off 2 bases at V and 0 bases at J, with 13 bases between the two ends. The germline CDR1 and CDR2 sequences are MDHEN and SYDVKM. The CDR3 covers 16 residues. CDR3 amino acids: CASSLTGGAMNTEAFF. For the CDR3, the DNA is TGTGCCAGCAGTTTAACCGGAGGGGCCATGAACACTGAAGCTTTCTTT.

The chain couples TRBV29-1 to TRBJ2-1; TRBD2 aligns across 8 bases. This CDR3 comprises 18 residues. V shed 2 bases and J 7 bases; nucleotides not matched to a gene: 19. CDR1 and CDR2 (germline): SQVTM, ANQGSEA. The CDR3 DNA follows: TGCAGCGTTGAACGGGTTGGCGGGAGGTTCAGGGGTTCGAATGAGCAGTTCTTC. Protein sequence: CSVERVGGRFRGSNEQFF.

J is TRBJ2-1 and V is TRBV18; D ambiguous. Germline V CDR1 and CDR2: KGHSH, LQKENI. This CDR3 is 11 amino acids long. The germline V and J ends were trimmed by 6 bases and 8 bases, with 8 bases remaining between them. DNA for the CDR3: TGTGCCAGCTCGCCTCAGTATGAGCAGTTCTTC. As protein: CASSPQYEQFF.

This sequence joins TRBV28 and TRBJ2-1, with 8 nucleotides matching TRBD2. CDR1 MDHEN and CDR2 SYDVKM come from the germline V gene. The CDR3 sequence is 19 residues long. The V gene end was trimmed by 4 bases and the J gene end by 10 bases; junction bases not matched to a gene: 24. This CDR3 reads CASSSAPPLLAEVKREQFF. The CDR3 bases are TGTGCCAGCAGTTCCGCCCCTCCCCTACTAGCGGAAGTAAAGAGAGAGCAGTTCTTC.

The count of this clone is one. The rearrangement uses TRBV6-1 and TRBJ1-3; 7 nucleotides agree with TRBD1. There are 16 residues in the CDR3. V lost 4 bases and J lost 4; bases outside the gene matches: 10. Germline V gene lookup returns CDR1 MNHNS and CDR2 SASEGT. CDR3 sequence (DNA): TGTGCCAGCAGTGGAAAACGACAGGGCTCGGGAAACACCATATATTTT. The encoded protein is CASSGKRQGSGNTIYF.

The V gene is TRBV21-1, the J gene TRBJ2-4. TRBV21-1 corresponds to a pseudogene. The CDR3 has 17 residues. CDR3 DNA: TGTGCCAGCAGGGAGAGTTTGCTACAGCAAAGAAAAAACATTCAGTACTTC. Translating it yields CASRESLLQQRKNIQYF.

The chain has TRBV2 and TRBJ2-5, with D perhaps matching TRBD1 or TRBD2 (5 bases each). Trimming removed 4 bases from V and 2 bases from J, with 14 bases in between. The CDR3 loop spans 15 amino acids. Germline CDR1 is SNHLY and CDR2 is FYNNEI. In DNA, the CDR3 is TGTGCCAGCAGTGCGGGGCCTGGGTATCAAGAGACCCAGTACTTC. It specifies CASSAGPGYQETQYF.

The V gene is TRBV29-1, the J gene TRBJ1-2; 7 nucleotides match TRBD1. Germline lookup yields CDR1 SQVTM and CDR2 ANQGSEA. V lost 5 bases, J lost 4 bases, and 4 bases stayed unmatched. The CDR3 is made up of 12 amino acids. As DNA, the CDR3 is TGCAGCGTTCGGGACAGAAGCTATGGCTACACCTTC. This translates into CSVRDRSYGYTF.

The J gene is TRBJ1-2, the V gene TRBV5-6; the D is unclear. V lost 4 bases and J 6 bases, leaving 16 bases between the germline ends. CDR1 is SGHDT, CDR2 YYEEEE, per germline. The CDR3 is 14 residues long. In nucleotides, the CDR3 is TGTGCCAGCAGCCCGACTAAGGGTGGTAATGGCTACACCTTC. The encoded protein is CASSPTKGGNGYTF. The variable domain in full, completed from reference TRBV5-6 and TRBJ1-2, reads DAGVTQSPTHLIKTRGQQVTLRCSPKSGHDTVSWYQQALGQGPQFIFQYYEEEERQRGNFPDRFSGHQFPNYSSELNVNALLLGDSALYLCASSPTKGGNGYTFGSGTRLTVV.

The J gene is TRBJ2-5, the V gene TRBV14, with 7 nucleotides matching TRBD1. J gave up 5 bases and V 4 bases, and 10 bases lay outside the gene matches. The CDR3 totals 15 residues. Germline V gene sequence: CDR1 SGHDN, CDR2 FVKESK. CDR3: CASSPLDRPRETQYF. CDR3 nucleotides: TGTGCCAGCAGCCCTCTGGACAGGCCACGGGAGACCCAGTACTTC.

This clone was observed once. This chain connects TRBV19 to TRBJ1-3; D remains unclear. Germline CDR1 is LNHDA and CDR2 is SQIVND (reference sequence). The ends were cut back, 2 bases at V and 2 bases at J, with 7 bases in the middle. The CDR3 is made up of 14 amino acids. CDR3 sequence: CASSIRLPGNTIYF. As DNA, the CDR3 is TGTGCCAGTAGTATACGTCTTCCTGGAAACACCATATATTTT.

The rearrangement uses TRBV28 and TRBJ2-3; the D gene is possibly TRBD2 (6 bases). The CDR3 length is 16 residues. Germline V gene lookup returns CDR1 MDHEN and CDR2 SYDVKM. Trimming removed 5 bases from V and 0 bases from J, with 15 bases in between. CDR3 region: CASSSTRRDSTDTQYF. The CDR3 DNA reads TGTGCCAGCAGTAGTACCAGGCGGGATAGCACAGATACGCAGTATTTT.

CDR3: CASSTRSGSHTDTQYF. CDR3 DNA: TGTGCCAGCAGCACCCGTAGCGGGAGTCACACAGATACGCAGTATTTT. The rearrangement uses TRBV28 and TRBJ2-3, with 9 bases that match TRBD2. The germline CDR1 and CDR2 sequences are MDHEN and SYDVKM. The CDR3 has 16 amino acids. The junction had 9 bases not matched to a gene; V was cut back by 6 bases and J by 2 bases.

The chain is built from TRBV6-1 and TRBJ2-7, with D possibly being TRBD1 (6 bases). The germline V gene has CDR1 MNHNS and CDR2 SASEGT. This CDR3 is built from 12 residues. V was pared by 8 bases and J by 3 bases, with 11 bases between. The CDR3 sequence: CASVTGSYEQYF. The DNA for the CDR3 is TGTGCCAGCGTCACAGGGAGCTACGAGCAGTACTTC.